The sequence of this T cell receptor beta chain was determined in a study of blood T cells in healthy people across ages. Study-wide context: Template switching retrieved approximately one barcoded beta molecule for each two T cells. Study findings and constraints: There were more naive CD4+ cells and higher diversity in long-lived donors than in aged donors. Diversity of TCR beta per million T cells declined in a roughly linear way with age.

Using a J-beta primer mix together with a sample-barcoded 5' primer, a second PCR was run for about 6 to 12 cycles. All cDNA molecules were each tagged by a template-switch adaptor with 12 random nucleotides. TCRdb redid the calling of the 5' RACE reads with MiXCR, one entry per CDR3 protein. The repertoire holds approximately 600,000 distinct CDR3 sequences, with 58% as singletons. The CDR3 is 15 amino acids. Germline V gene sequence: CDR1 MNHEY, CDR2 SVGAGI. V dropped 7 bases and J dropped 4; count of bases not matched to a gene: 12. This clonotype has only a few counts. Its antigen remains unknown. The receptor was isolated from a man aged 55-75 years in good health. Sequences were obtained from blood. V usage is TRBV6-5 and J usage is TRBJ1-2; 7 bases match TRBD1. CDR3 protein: CASTLRQGISYGYTF. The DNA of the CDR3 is TGTGCCAGCACACTCCGACAGGGAATAAGCTATGGCTACACCTTC.